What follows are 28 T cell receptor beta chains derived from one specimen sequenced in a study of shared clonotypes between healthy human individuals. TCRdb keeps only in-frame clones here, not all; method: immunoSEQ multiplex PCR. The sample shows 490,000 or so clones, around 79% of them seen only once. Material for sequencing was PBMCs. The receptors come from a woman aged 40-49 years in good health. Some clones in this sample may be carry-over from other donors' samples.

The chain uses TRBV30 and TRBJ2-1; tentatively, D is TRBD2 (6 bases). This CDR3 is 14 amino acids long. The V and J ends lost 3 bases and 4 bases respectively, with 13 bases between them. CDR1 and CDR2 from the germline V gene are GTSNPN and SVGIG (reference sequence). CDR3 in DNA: TGTGCCTGGAGCGCTACGACTAGGTACAATGAGCAGTTCTTC. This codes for CAWSATTRYNEQFF.

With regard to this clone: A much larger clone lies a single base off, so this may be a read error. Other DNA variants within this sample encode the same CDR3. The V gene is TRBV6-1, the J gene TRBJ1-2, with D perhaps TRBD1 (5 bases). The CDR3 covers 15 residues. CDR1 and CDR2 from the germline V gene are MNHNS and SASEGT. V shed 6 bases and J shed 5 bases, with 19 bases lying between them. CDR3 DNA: TGTGCCAGCAGCGTAGCGGACGGACACCAATATGGCTACACCTTC. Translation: CASSVADGHQYGYTF.

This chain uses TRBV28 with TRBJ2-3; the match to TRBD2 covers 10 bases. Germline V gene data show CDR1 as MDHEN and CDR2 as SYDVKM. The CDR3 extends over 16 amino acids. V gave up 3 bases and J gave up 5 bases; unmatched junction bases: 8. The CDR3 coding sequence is TGTGCCAGCAGTTTCTGGTCTAGCGGGAGAGTAGATACGCAGTATTTT. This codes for CASSFWSSGRVDTQYF. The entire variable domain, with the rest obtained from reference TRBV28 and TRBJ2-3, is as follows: DVKVTQSSRYLVKRTGEKVFLECVQDMDHENMFWYRQDPGLGLRLIYFSYDVKMKEKGDIPEGYSVSREKKERFSLILESASTNQTSMYLCASSFWSSGRVDTQYFGPGTRLTVL.

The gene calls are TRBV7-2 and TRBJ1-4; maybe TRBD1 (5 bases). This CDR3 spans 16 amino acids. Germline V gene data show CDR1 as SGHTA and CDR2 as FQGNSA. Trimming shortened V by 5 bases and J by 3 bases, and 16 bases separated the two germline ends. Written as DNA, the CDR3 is TGTGCCAGCAGCCTTATAAAGTGGGGGGCTAATGAAAAACTGTTTTTT. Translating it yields CASSLIKWGANEKLFF.

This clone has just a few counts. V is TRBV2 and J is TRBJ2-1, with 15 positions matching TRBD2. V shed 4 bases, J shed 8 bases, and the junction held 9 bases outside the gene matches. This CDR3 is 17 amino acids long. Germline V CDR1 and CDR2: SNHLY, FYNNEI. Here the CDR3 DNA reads TGTGCCAGCAGTGGGACTAGCGGGAGGGTACCCGGGGATGAGCAGTTCTTC. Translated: CASSGTSGRVPGDEQFF.

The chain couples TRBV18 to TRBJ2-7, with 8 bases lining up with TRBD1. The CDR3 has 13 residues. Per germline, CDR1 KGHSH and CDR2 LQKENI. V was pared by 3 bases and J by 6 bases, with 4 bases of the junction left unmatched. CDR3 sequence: CASSPIDRGEQYF. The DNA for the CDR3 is TGTGCCAGCTCACCTATTGACAGGGGCGAGCAGTACTTC.

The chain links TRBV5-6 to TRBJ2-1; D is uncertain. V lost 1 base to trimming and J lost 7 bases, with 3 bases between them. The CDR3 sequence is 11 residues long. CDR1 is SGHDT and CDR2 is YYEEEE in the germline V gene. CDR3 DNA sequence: TGTGCCAGCAGCTTGATTAATGAGCAGTTCTTC. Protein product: CASSLINEQFF.

The CDR3 DNA sequence: TGTGCCAGCAGCCTACACCCGGGACAGGGCTCCTACTACGAGCAGTACTTC. Residues: CASSLHPGQGSYYEQYF. The genes are TRBV7-8 and TRBJ2-7, with 9 bases that match TRBD1. The CDR3 is 17 amino acids. Looked up from germline, CDR1 is SGHVS and CDR2 is FQNEAQ. The J segment lost 3 bases and the V segment lost 5 bases, leaving 14 bases of the junction unmatched.

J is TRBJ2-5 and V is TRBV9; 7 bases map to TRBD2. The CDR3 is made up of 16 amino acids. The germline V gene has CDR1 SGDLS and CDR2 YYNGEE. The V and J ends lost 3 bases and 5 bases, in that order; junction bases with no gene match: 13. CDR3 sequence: CASSGIRDYTRETQYF. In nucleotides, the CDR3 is TGTGCCAGCAGCGGAATAAGGGACTATACCCGGGAGACCCAGTACTTC.

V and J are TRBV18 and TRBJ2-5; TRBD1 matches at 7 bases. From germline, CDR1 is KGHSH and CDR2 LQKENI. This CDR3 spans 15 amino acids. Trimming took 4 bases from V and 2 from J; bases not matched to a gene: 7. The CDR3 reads CASSLLGTVQETQYF. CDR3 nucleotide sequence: TGTGCCAGCTCACTATTAGGGACAGTACAAGAGACCCAGTACTTC.

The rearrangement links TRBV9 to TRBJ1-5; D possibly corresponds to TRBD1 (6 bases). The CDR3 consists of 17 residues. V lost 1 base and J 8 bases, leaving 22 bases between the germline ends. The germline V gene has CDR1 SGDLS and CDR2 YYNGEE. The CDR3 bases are TGTGCCAGCAGCGTATTACGGCGGACGGGGGCGGGGGAGCCCCAGCATTTT. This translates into CASSVLRRTGAGEPQHF.

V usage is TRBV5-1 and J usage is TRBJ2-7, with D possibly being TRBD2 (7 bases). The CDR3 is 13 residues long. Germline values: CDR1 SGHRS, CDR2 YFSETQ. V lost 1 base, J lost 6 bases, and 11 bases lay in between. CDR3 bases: TGCGCCAGCAGCTTGTTACGGGGGGCCGAGCAGTACTTC. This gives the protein CASSLLRGAEQYF.

CDR3 amino acids: CASSVLAGGPSEQFF. The CDR3 coding sequence is TGTGCCAGCAGCGTACTAGCGGGAGGGCCGAGTGAGCAGTTCTTC. The chain links TRBV9 to TRBJ2-1, with 12 bases matching TRBD2. V trimming: 1 base; J trimming: 9 bases; junction bases outside the gene matches: 5. The CDR3 is 15 residues long. In germline, CDR1 is SGDLS, CDR2 YYNGEE.

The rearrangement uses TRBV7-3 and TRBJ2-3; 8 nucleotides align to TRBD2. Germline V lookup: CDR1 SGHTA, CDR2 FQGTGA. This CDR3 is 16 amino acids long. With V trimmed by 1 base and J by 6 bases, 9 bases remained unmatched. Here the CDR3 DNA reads TGTGCCAGCAGCTTAATTTCGGGGACTAGGGGGGATACGCAGTATTTT. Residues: CASSLISGTRGDTQYF.

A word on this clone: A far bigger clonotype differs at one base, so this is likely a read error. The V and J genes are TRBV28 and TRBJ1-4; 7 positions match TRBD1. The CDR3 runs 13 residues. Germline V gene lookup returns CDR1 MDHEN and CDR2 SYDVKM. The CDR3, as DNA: TGTGCCAGCCACCAGGGGGGGGATGAAAAACTGTCTTTT. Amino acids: CASHQGGDEKLSF. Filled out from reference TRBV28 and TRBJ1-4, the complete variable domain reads DVKVTQSSRYLVKRTGEKVFLECVQDMDHENMFWYRQDPGLGLRLIYFSYDVKMKEKGDIPEGYSVSREKKERFSLILESASTNQTSMYLCASHQGGDEKLSFGSGTQLSVL.

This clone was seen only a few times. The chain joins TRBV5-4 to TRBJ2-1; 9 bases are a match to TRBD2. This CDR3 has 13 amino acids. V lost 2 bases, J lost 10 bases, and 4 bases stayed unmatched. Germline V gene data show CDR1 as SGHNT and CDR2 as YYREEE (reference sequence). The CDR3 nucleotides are TGTGCCAGCAGCTTCGGCGGGAGGGAGGAGCAGTTCTTC. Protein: CASSFGGREEQFF.

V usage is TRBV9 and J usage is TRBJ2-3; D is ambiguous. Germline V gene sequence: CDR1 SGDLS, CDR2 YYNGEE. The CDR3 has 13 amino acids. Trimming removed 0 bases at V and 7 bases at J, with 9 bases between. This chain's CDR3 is CASSVAGSNTQYF. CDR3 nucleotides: TGTGCCAGCAGCGTAGCGGGCAGCAATACGCAGTATTTT.

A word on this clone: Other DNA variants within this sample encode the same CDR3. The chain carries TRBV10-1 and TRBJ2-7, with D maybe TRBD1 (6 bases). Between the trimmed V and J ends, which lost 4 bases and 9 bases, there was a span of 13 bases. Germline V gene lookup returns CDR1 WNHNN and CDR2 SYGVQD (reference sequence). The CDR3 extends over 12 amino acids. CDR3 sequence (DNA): TGCGCCAGCAGTGCCCACAGGGCGGGGCAGTACTTC. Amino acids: CASSAHRAGQYF.

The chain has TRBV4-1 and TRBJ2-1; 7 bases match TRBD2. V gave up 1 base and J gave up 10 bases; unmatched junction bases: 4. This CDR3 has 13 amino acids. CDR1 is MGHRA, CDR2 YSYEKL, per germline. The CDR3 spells CASSQARGGEQFF. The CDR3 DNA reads TGCGCCAGCAGCCAAGCAAGGGGAGGGGAGCAGTTCTTC.

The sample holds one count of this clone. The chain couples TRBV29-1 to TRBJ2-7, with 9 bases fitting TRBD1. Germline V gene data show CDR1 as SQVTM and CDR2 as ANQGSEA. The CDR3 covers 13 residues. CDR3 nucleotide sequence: TGCAGTGCTGGGGACAGGGAAGACTACGAGCAGTACTTC. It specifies CSAGDREDYEQYF.

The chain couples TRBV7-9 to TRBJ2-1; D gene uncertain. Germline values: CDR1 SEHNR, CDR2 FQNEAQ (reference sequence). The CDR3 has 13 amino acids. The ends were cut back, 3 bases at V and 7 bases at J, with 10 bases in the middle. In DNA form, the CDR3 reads TGTGCCAGCAGCTTCGCCAGCATGAATGAGCAGTTCTTC. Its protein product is CASSFASMNEQFF.

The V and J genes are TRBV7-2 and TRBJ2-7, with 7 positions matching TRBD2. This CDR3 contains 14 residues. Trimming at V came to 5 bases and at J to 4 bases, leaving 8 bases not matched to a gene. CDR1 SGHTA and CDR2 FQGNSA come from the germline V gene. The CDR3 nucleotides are TGTGCCAGCAGCAGAGAGGGAGGGCCTTACGAGCAGTACTTC. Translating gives CASSREGGPYEQYF.

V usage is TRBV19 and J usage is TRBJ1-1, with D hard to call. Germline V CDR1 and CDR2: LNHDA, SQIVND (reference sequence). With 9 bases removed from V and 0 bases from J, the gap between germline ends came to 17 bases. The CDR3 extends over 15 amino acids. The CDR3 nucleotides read TGTGCCAGCAAGCCCCCCGGGCGAATGAACACTGAAGCTTTCTTT. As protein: CASKPPGRMNTEAFF.

CDR3 region: CASSELGVGTQYF. The CDR3 bases are TGTGCCAGCAGTGAATTGGGAGTTGGTACGCAGTATTTT. V usage is TRBV25-1 and J usage is TRBJ2-3; maybe TRBD2 (5 bases). The CDR3 has 13 amino acids. Trimming pared 1 base from V and 8 bases from J, leaving 10 bases between. The germline V gene encodes CDR1 MGHDK and CDR2 SYGVNS.

In DNA form, the CDR3 reads TGTGCCAGCAGTGCCCTCTACACCGGGGAGCTGTTTTTT. It is translated as CASSALYTGELFF. V and J are TRBV6-4 and TRBJ2-2; D gene ambiguous. Germline V gene sequence: CDR1 MRHNA, CDR2 SNTAGT. The CDR3 extends over 13 amino acids. V lost 4 bases to trimming and J lost 3 bases, with 6 bases between them.

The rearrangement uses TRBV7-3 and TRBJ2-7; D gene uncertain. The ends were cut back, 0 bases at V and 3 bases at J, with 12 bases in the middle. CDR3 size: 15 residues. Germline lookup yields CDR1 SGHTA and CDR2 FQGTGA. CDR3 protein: CASSLTFWAIYEQYF. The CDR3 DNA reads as TGTGCCAGCAGCTTAACGTTTTGGGCCATCTACGAGCAGTACTTC.

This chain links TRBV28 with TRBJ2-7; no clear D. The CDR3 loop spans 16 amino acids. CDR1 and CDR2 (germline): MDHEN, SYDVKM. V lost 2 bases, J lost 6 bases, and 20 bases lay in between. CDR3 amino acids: CASSLLWVKGDGEQYF. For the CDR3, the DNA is TGTGCCAGCAGTTTACTCTGGGTGAAGGGTGACGGCGAGCAGTACTTC.

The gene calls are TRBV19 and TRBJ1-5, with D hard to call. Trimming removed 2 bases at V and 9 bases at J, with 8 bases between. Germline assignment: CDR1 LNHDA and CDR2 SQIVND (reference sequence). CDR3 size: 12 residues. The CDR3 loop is CASSIIGGPQHF. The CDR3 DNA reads TGTGCCAGTAGTATAATCGGAGGGCCCCAGCATTTT.